The clone carrying this T cell receptor beta chain was counted between two and nine times. Its antigen remains unidentified. This record comes from a study of T-cell memory formation after mild COVID-19. Study as a whole: Among the donors, TCR clusters were largely specific to each donor.

TCRdb used MiXCR to reprocess the 5' RACE reads, holding one entry per CDR3 protein. The sample shows 250,000 or so distinct CDR3 sequences, roughly 10% of them seen only once. CDR3 length equals 15 residues. Trimming cost V 0 bases and J 5 bases, with 15 bases left between them. Per germline, CDR1 SGDLS and CDR2 YYNGEE. Points from the study as a whole: Day 15 to 85 contracting clones showed balanced CD4/CD8; day 15 to 37 expanders favored CD4+.

Sequenced sample: PBMCs or a T cell subset sorted from them (not recorded which). This TCR was sampled from a man younger than 35 who had mild COVID-19 (a few samples of this study predate the infection). Cell type and time point are not known. The J gene is TRBJ2-7, the V gene TRBV9; weak D call: TRBD1 (6 bases). The chain's CDR3 is CASSVASGVTHEQYF. The CDR3 DNA reads as TGTGCCAGCAGCGTAGCTTCAGGGGTAACCCACGAGCAGTACTTC.